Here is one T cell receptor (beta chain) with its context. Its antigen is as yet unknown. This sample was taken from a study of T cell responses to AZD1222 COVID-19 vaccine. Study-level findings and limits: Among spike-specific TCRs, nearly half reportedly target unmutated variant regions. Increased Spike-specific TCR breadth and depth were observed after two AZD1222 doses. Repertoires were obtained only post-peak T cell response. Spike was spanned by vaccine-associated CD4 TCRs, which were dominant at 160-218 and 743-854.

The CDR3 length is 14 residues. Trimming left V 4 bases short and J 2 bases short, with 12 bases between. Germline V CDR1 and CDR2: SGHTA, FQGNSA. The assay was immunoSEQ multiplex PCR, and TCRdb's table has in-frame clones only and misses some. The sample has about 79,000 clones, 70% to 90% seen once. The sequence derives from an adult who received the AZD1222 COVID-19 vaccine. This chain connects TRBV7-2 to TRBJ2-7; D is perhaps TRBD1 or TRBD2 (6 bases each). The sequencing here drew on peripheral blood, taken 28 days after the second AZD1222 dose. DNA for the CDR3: TGTGCCAGCAGCTCTCGGAGGGGGACCTACGAGCAGTACTTC. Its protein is CASSSRRGTYEQYF.